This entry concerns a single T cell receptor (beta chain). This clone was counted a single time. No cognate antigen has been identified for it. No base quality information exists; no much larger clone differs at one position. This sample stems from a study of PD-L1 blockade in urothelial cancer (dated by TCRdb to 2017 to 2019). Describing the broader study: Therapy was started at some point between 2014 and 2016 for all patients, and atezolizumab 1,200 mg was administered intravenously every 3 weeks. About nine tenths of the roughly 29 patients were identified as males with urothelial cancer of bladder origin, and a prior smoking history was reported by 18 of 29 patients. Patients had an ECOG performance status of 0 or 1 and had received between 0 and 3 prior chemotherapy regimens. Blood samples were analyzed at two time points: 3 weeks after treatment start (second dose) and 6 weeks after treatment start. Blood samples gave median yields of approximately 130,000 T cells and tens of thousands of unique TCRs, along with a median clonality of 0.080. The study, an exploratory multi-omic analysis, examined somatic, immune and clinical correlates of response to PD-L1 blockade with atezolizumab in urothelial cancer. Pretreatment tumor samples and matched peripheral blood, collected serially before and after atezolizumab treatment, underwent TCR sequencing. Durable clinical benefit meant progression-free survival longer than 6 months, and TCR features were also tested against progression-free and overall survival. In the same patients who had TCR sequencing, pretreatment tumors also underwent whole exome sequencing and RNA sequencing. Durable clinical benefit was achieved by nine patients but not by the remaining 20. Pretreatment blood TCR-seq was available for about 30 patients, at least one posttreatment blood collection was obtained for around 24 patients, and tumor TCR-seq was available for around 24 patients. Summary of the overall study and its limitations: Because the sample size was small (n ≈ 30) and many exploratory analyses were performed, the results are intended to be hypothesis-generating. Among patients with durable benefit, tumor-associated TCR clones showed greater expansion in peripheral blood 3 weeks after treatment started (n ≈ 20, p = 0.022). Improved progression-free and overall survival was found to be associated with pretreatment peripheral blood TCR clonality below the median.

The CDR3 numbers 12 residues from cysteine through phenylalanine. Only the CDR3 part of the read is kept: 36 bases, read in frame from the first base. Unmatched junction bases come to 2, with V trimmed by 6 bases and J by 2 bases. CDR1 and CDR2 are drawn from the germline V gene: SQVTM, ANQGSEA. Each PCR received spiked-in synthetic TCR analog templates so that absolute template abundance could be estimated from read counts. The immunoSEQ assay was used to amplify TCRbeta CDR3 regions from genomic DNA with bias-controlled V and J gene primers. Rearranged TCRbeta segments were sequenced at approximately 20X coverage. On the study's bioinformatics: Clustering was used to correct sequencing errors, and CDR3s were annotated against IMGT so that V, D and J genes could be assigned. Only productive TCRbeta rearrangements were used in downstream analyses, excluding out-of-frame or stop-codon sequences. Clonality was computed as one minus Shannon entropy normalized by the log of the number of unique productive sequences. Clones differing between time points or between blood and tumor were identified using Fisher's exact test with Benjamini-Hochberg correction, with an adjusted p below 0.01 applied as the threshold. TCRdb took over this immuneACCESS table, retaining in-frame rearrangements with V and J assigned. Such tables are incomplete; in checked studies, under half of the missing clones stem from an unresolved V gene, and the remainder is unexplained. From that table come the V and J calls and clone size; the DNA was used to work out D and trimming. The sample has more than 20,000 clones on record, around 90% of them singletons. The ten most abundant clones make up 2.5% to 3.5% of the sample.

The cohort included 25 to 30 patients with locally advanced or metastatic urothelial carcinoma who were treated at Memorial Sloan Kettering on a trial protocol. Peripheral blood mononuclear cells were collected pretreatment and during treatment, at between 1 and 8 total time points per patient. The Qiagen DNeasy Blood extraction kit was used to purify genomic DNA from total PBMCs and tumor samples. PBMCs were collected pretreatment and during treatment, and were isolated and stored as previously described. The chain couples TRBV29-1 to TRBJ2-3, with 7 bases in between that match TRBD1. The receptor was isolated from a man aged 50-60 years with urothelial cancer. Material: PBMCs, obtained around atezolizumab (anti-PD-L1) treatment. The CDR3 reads CSVGQATDTQYF. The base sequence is TGCAGCGTCGGACAGGCCACAGATACGCAGTATTTT.